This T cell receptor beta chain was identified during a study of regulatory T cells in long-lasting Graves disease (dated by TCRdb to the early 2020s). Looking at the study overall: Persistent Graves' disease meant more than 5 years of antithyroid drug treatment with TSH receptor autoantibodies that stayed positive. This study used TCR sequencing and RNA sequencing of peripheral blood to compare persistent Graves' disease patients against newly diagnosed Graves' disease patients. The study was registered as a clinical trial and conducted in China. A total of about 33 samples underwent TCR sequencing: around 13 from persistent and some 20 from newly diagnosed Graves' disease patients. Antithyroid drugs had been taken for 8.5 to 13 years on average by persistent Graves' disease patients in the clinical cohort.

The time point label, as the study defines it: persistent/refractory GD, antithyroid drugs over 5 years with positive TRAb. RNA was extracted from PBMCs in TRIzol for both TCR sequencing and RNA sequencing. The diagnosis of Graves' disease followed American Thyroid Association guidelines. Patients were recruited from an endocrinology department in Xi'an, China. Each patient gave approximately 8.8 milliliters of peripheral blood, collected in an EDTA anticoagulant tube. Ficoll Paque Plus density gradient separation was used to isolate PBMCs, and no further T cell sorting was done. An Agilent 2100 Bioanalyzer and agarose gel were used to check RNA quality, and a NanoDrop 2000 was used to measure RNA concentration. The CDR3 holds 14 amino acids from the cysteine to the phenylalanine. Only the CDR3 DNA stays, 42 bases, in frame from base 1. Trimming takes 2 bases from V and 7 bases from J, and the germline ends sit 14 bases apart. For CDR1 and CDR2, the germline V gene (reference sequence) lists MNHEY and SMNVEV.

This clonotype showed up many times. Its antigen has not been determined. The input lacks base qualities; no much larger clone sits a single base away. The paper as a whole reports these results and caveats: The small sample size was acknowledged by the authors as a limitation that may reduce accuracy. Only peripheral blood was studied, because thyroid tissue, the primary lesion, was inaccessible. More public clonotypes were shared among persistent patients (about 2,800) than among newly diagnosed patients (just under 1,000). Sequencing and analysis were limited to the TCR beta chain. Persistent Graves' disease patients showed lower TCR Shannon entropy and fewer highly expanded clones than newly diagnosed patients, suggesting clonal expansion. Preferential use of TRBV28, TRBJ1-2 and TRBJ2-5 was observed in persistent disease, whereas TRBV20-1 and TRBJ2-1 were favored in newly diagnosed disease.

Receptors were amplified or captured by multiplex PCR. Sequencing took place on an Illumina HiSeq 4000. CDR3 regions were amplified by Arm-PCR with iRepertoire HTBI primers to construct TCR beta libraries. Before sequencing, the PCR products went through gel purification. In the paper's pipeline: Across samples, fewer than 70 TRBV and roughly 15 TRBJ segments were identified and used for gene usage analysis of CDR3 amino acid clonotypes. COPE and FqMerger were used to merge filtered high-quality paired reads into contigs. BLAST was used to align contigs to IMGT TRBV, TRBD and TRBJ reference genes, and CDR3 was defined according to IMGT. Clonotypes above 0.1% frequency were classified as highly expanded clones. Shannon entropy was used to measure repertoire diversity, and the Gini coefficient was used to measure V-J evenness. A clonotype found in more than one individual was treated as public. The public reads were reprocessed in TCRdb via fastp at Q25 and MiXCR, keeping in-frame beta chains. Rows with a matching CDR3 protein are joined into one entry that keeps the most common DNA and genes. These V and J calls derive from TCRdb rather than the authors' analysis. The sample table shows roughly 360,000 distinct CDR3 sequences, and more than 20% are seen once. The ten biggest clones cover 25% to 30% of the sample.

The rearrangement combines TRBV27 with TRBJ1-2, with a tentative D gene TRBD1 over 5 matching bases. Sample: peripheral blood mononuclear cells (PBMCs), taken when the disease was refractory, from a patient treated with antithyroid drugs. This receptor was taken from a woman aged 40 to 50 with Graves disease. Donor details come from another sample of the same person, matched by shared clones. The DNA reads TGTGCCAGCAGTTTAATAAAGGGGTTTCCTGGCTACACCTTC. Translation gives CASSLIKGFPGYTF.